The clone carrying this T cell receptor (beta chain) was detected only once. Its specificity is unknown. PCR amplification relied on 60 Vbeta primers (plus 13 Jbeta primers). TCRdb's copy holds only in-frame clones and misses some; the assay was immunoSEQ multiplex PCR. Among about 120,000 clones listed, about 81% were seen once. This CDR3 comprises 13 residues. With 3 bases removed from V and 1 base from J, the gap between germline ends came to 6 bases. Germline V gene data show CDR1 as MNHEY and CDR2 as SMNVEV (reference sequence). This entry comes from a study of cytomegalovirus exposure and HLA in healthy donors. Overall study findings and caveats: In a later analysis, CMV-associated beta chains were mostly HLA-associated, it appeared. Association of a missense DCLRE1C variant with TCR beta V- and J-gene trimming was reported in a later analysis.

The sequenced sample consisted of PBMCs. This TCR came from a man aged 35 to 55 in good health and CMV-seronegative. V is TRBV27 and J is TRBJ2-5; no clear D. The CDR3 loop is CASSFSFQETQYF. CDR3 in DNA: TGTGCCAGCAGTTTTTCCTTCCAAGAGACCCAGTACTTC.